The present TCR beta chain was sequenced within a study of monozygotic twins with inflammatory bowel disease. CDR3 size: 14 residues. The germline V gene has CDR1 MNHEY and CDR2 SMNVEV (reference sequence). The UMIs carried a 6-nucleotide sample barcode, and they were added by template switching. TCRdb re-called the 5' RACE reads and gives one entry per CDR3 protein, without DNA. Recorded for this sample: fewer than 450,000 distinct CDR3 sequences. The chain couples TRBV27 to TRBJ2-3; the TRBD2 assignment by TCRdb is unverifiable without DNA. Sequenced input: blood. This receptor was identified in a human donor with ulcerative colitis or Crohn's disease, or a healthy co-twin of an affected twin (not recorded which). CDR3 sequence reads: CASHLERATDTQYF.